This T cell receptor (beta chain) was profiled in a study of blood T cells in healthy people across ages. A second PCR of about 7 to 11 cycles used a sample-barcoded 5' primer and a J-beta primer mix. TCRdb reanalysed the 5' RACE reads using MiXCR and keeps one entry per CDR3 protein. In the table there are fewer than 900,000 distinct CDR3 sequences, around 40% of which are singletons. The sample providers were healthy Caucasian people from Russia, aged about 6 to 95. The table lists this clonotype with many counts. CDR1 and CDR2 from the germline V gene are SQVTM and ANQGSEA. CDR3 length: 12 residues. Trimming pared 4 bases from V and 5 bases from J, leaving 12 bases between.

Sequencing input: blood. The receptor comes from a woman aged 55-75 years in good health. The chain carries TRBV29-1 and TRBJ2-7; a possible D gene is TRBD2 (5 bases). In DNA, the CDR3 is TGCAGCGTTGCCAGAGCCGGGGACGAGCAGTACTTC. Amino acid sequence: CSVARAGDEQYF.